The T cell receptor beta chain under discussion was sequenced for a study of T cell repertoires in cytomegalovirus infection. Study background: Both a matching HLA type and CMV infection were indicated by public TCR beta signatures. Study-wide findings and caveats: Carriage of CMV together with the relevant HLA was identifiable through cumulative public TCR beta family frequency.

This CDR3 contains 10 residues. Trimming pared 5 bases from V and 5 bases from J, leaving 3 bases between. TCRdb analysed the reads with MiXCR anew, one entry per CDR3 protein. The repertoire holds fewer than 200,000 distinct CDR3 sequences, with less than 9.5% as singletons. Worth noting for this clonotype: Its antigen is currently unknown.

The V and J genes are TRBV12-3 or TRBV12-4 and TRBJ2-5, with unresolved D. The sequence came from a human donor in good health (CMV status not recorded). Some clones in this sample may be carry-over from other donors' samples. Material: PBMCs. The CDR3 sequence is CASSTETQYF. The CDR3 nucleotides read TGTGCCAGCAGTACTGAGACCCAGTACTTC.